The present T cell receptor (beta chain) was sequenced within a study of CXCR3 chemokines and chemotherapy response in bladder cancer. TCRdb processed the PCR reads anew with MiXCR; each CDR3 protein has one entry. This sample has approximately 2,000 distinct CDR3 sequences, with more than 15% found just once. This clonotype is labeled as medium-sized. Sampling was conducted from a patient whose treatment included neoadjuvant chemotherapy. The receptor was derived from a human donor with bladder cancer that responded to neoadjuvant chemotherapy.

Here the CDR3 DNA reads TGTGCCACCAGCAGAGGCAATCAGCCCCAGCATTTT. As protein: CATSRGNQPQHF. This chain joins TRBV15 and TRBJ1-5, with D unclear. Germline lookup yields CDR1 LNHNV and CDR2 YYDKDF (reference sequence). The CDR3 runs to 12 residues. Trimming pared 1 base from V and 2 bases from J, leaving 0 bases between.